This TCR beta chain was captured by sequencing in a study of blood T cell repertoires in COVID-19. TCRdb's copy holds only in-frame clones and misses some; the assay was immunoSEQ multiplex PCR. The table lists under 400,000 clones, around 87% of them singletons, with less than 11% in the top ten. With V trimmed by 5 bases and J by 3 bases, 3 bases remained unmatched. Germline V lookup: CDR1 SNHLY, CDR2 FYNNEI. This CDR3 contains 13 residues. Sequenced: peripheral blood. This chain joins TRBV2 and TRBJ2-7; the match to TRBD2 covers 8 bases. The clonotype originates from a woman in her 30s with COVID-19, enrolled during active disease. The CDR3 region has the DNA TGTGCCAGCAGTTCTGGGACTAGCTACGAGCAGTACTTC. Translation gives CASSSGTSYEQYF.